The TCR beta chain described here comes from a study of T cell responses to AZD1222 COVID-19 vaccine. Study conclusions and caveats: Sampling captured repertoires only after the peak T cell response.

Second doses were pooled across both intervals (about 4 or about 12 weeks). As for this clone: Its cognate antigen is unknown.

The data were produced by immunoSEQ multiplex PCR, yet TCRdb's version contains in-frame clones alone and is incomplete. The data hold 120,000 or so clones, with around 84% observed a single time. Per germline, CDR1 LNHDA and CDR2 SQIVND (reference sequence). The CDR3 loop spans 15 amino acids. Trimming shortened V by 1 base and J by 4 bases, and 14 bases separated the two germline ends. The material sequenced was peripheral blood, taken 28 days after the second AZD1222 dose. The TCR sequence derives from an adult who received the AZD1222 COVID-19 vaccine. The chain has TRBV19 and TRBJ2-7, with a weak D call TRBD2 (6 bases). The DNA for the CDR3 is TGTGCCAGTAGTATAGTTCCGGGGGAGAGATACGAGCAGTACTTC. It specifies CASSIVPGERYEQYF.